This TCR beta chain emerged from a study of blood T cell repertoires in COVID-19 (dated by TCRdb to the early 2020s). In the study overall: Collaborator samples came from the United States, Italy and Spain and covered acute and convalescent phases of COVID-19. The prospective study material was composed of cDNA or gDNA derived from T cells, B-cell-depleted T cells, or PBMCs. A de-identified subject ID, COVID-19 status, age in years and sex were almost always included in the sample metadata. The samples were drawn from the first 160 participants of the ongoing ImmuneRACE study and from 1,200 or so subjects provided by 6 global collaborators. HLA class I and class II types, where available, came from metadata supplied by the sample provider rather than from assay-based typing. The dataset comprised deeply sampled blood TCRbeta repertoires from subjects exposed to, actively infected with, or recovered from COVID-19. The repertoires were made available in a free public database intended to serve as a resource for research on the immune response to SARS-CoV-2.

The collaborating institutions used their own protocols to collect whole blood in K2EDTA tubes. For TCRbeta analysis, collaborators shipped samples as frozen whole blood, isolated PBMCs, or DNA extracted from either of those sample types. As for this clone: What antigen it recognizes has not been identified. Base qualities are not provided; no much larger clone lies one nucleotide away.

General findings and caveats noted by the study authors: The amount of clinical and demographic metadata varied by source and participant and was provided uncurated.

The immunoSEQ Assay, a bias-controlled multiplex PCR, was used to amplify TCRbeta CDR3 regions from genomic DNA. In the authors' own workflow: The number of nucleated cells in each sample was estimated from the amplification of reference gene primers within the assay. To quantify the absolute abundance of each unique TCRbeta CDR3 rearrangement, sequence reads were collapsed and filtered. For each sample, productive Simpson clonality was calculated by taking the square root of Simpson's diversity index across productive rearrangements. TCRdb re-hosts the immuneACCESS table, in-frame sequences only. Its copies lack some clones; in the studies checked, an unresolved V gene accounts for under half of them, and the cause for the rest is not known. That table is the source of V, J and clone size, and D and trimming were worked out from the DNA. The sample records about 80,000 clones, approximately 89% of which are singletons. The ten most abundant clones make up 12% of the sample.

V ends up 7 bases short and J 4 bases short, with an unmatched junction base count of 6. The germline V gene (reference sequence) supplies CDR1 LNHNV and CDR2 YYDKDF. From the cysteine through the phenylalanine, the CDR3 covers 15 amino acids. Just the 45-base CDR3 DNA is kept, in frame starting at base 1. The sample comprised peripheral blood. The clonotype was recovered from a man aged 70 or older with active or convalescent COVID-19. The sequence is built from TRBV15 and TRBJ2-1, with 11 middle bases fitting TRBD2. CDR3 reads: CATNQLAGGYNEQFF. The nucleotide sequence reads TGTGCCACCAACCAGCTAGCGGGGGGATACAATGAGCAGTTCTTC.